These 30 T cell receptor beta chains share one sample of origin, sequenced in a study of early T cells in non-severe SARS-CoV-2 infection. TCRdb reprocessed the 5' RACE reads with MiXCR, giving one entry per CDR3 protein. The data show tens of thousands of distinct CDR3 sequences, roughly 4.1% seen once. Input material: whole blood. The receptors originated from an adult who was a healthcare worker with PCR-confirmed SARS-CoV-2 infection or an uninfected control (not recorded which).

This clonotype was observed a handful of times. The CDR3 DNA sequence: TGTGCCAGCAGCCTTTTTGCGGGACTCCTTCAAGAGACCCAGTACTTC. It codes for CASSLFAGLLQETQYF. V is TRBV11-2 and J is TRBJ2-5, with D perhaps matching TRBD2 (6 bases). The CDR3 is 16 residues long. The V and J ends lost 5 bases and 2 bases respectively, with 18 bases between them. Per the germline V gene, CDR1 is SGHAT and CDR2 is FQNNGV.

This clonotype was counted many times. V and J are TRBV6-2 or TRBV6-3 and TRBJ2-7; D unclear. Per germline, CDR1 MNHEY and CDR2 SVGEGT. The CDR3 sequence is 17 residues long. Trimming stripped 0 bases from V and 0 bases from J, with 15 bases between. CDR3 DNA: TGTGCCAGCAGTTACTCGCCAGCGACTGATACCTCCTACGAGCAGTACTTC. Residues: CASSYSPATDTSYEQYF.

The chain employs TRBV7-3 and TRBJ2-4, with TRBD2 as a possible D gene (6 bases). Germline assignment: CDR1 SGHTA and CDR2 FQGTGA. The CDR3 is 16 residues long. Between the trimmed V and J ends, which lost 5 bases and 1 base, there was a span of 15 bases. This CDR3 is CASSPHGSGAKNIQYF. CDR3 DNA: TGTGCCAGCAGCCCGCACGGGAGTGGGGCCAAAAACATTCAGTACTTC.

This clonotype has at least ten counts. V is TRBV28 and J is TRBJ1-6; D gene uncertain. Trimming cost V 7 bases and J 9 bases, with 19 bases left between them. Germline V gene lookup returns CDR1 MDHEN and CDR2 SYDVKM. The CDR3 length is 15 residues. The CDR3 reads CASTTQPSGISPLHF. The CDR3 DNA reads as TGTGCCAGCACCACCCAGCCCAGTGGGATTTCACCCCTCCACTTT.

This clonotype was detected ten times or more. The gene calls are TRBV7-2 and TRBJ2-3, with a weak D call TRBD2 (6 bases). Germline lookup yields CDR1 SGHTA and CDR2 FQGNSA. CDR3 length equals 14 residues. The V end lost 2 bases, the J end lost 3 bases, and 9 bases lay between the germline ends. As DNA, the CDR3 is TGTGCCAGCAGCTTACCTCTAGCGACAGATACGCAGTATTTT. As protein: CASSLPLATDTQYF.

The sample holds many counts of this clonotype. The chain employs TRBV12-3 or TRBV12-4 and TRBJ2-2, with D possibly being TRBD1 or TRBD2 (6 bases each). CDR3 length: 18 residues. V lost 2 bases, J lost 5 bases, and 21 bases lay in between. The CDR3 spells CASSLNTRSGGKTGELFF. The CDR3 DNA follows: TGTGCCAGCAGTTTAAATACTCGGTCCGGGGGCAAGACCGGGGAGCTGTTTTTT.

This clonotype showed up many times. This chain joins TRBV30 and TRBJ2-3, with unresolved D. The CDR3 loop spans 11 amino acids. Trimming pared 4 bases from V and 0 bases from J, leaving 2 bases between. CDR1 is GTSNPN, CDR2 SVGIG, per germline (reference sequence). The CDR3 DNA sequence: TGTGCCTGGATTAGCACAGATACGCAGTATTTT. As protein: CAWISTDTQYF.

This clonotype came up many times. CDR3 DNA sequence: TGTGCCAGCAGTTCCAAACAATGGAATGAAAAACTGTTTTTT. It specifies CASSSKQWNEKLFF. The chain is built from TRBV28 and TRBJ1-4, with D unresolved. The V gene lost 4 bases and the J gene lost 5 bases, with 11 bases spanning the gap. CDR1 MDHEN and CDR2 SYDVKM come from the germline V gene. The CDR3 totals 14 residues. Variable domain in full (rest from reference TRBV28 and TRBJ1-4): DVKVTQSSRYLVKRTGEKVFLECVQDMDHENMFWYRQDPGLGLRLIYFSYDVKMKEKGDIPEGYSVSREKKERFSLILESASTNQTSMYLCASSSKQWNEKLFFGSGTQLSVL.

This clonotype was counted at least ten times. The gene calls are TRBV7-2 and TRBJ1-1, with D unclear. The CDR3 is 14 amino acids. Trimming pared 5 bases from V and 5 bases from J, leaving 15 bases between. The germline gives CDR1 SGHTA, CDR2 FQGNSA. Here the CDR3 reads CASSPGLSGTEAFF. CDR3 bases: TGTGCCAGCAGCCCCGGTCTGTCGGGGACTGAAGCTTTCTTT. Full variable domain (missing parts from reference TRBV7-2 and TRBJ1-1): GAGVSQSPSNKVTEKGKDVELRCDPISGHTALYWYRQSLGQGLEFLIYFQGNSAPDKSGLPSDRFSAERTGGSVSTLTIQRTQQEDSAVYLCASSPGLSGTEAFFGQGTRLTVV.

Worth noting for this clonotype: The CDR3 ends on some other residue instead of the conserved phenylalanine or tryptophan, so this is likely a read error. The chain is built from TRBV28 and TRBJ1-1; the match to TRBD1 covers 10 bases. CDR1 and CDR2 from the germline V gene are MDHEN and SYDVKM. This CDR3 spans 14 amino acids. The V segment lost 10 bases and the J segment 6 bases; nucleotides outside the gene matches: 11. The chain's CDR3 is CATKDRGIRPEAFS. Here the CDR3 DNA reads TGTGCCACCAAGGACAGGGGGATACGGCCTGAAGCTTTCTCT.

This chain uses TRBV20-1 with TRBJ2-5, with 12 nucleotides matching TRBD2. From germline, CDR1 is DFQATT and CDR2 SNEGSKA (reference sequence). The trim removed 5 bases at V and 3 bases at J, leaving 4 bases unmatched. This CDR3 contains 14 residues. CDR3 sequence (DNA): TGCAGTGCTTCCCGGACTAGCGGGGAAGAGACCCAGTACTTC. Translated: CSASRTSGEETQYF.

There are many counts of this clonotype. The chain's CDR3 is CASSSSRGPTGELFF. The CDR3 nucleotides are TGTGCCAGCAGTTCCTCTCGGGGACCCACCGGGGAGCTGTTTTTT. V is TRBV28 and J is TRBJ2-2; the D call may be TRBD1 or TRBD2 (5 bases each). The V end lost 4 bases, the J end lost 4 bases, and 13 bases lay between the germline ends. Germline CDR1 MDHEN, CDR2 SYDVKM. The CDR3 contains 15 residues.

The CDR3 region is CASSFGGNYGYTF. The CDR3 DNA is TGTGCCAGCAGTTTCGGCGGTAACTATGGCTACACCTTC. The gene calls are TRBV27 and TRBJ1-2; no definite D call. Trimming cost V 3 bases and J 1 base, with 6 bases left between them. Germline V gene lookup returns CDR1 MNHEY and CDR2 SMNVEV (reference sequence). CDR3 length: 13 amino acids.

This clonotype occurred many times. The genes are TRBV19 and TRBJ2-2, with TRBD2 identical over 8 bases. The germline V gene has CDR1 LNHDA and CDR2 SQIVND (reference sequence). This CDR3 comprises 15 residues. Losses at the gene ends were 4 bases for V and 4 bases for J; bases not matched to a gene: 5. In DNA form, the CDR3 reads TGTGCCAGTAGTACAGGGGCGGGAGGCACCGGGGAGCTGTTTTTT. It is translated as CASSTGAGGTGELFF.

This clonotype was detected a few times. The V call is TRBV20-1, the J call TRBJ2-7, with D unresolved. CDR1 and CDR2 from the germline V gene are DFQATT and SNEGSKA (reference sequence). CDR3 length equals 9 residues. V dropped 3 bases and J dropped 3 bases, with 0 bases sitting between them. The CDR3 DNA reads as TGCAGTGCTAGCTACGAGCAGTACTTC. It translates to CSASYEQYF.

The rearrangement uses TRBV2 and TRBJ2-1, with D possibly called TRBD1 or TRBD2 (5 bases each). Trimming removed 6 bases at V and 3 bases at J, with 18 bases between. There are 16 residues in the CDR3. Germline CDR1 reads SNHLY; CDR2 reads FYNNEI. The CDR3 loop is CASRATGTLNYNEQFF. The CDR3, as DNA: TGTGCCAGCAGAGCGACCGGGACGTTAAACTACAATGAGCAGTTCTTC.

This clonotype appeared many times. The chain's CDR3 is CASSLLQDLEKLFF. The CDR3 DNA follows: TGTGCCAGCAGCTTGCTGCAGGATCTTGAAAAACTGTTTTTT. J is TRBJ1-4 and V is TRBV5-5; D is unresolved. V was trimmed by 1 base and J by 7 bases, leaving 11 bases between them. Germline-derived CDR1 and CDR2 are SGHKS and YYEKEE (reference sequence). CDR3 length equals 14 residues. Full variable domain (rest looked up from reference TRBV5-5 and TRBJ1-4): DAGVTQSPTHLIKTRGQQVTLRCSPISGHKSVSWYQQVLGQGPQFIFQYYEKEERGRGNFPDRFSARQFPNYSSELNVNALLLGDSALYLCASSLLQDLEKLFFGSGTQLSVL.

The J gene is TRBJ2-1, the V gene TRBV18; 12 positions match TRBD2. Germline V lookup: CDR1 KGHSH, CDR2 LQKENI. V lost 7 bases and J lost 0; bases outside the gene matches: 10. The CDR3 sequence is 18 residues long. The CDR3 coding sequence is TGTGCCAGCTTTCCGGGACTAGCGGGTCGTAGCTCCTACAATGAGCAGTTCTTC. It is translated as CASFPGLAGRSSYNEQFF.

V is TRBV7-2 and J is TRBJ2-1; D gene unclear. The germline V gene encodes CDR1 SGHTA and CDR2 FQGNSA. The CDR3 covers 11 residues. V shed 5 bases and J shed 9 bases, with 8 bases lying between them. CDR3 nucleotides: TGTGCCAGCAGCCTACTGGGTGAGCAGTTCTTC. This encodes CASSLLGEQFF.

This clonotype has ten or more counts. J is TRBJ2-6 and V is TRBV7-2, with a tentative D call TRBD1 (6 bases). Germline V gene data show CDR1 as SGHTA and CDR2 as FQGNSA. The CDR3 is made up of 18 amino acids. V lost 3 bases, J lost 2 bases, and 17 bases lay in between. CDR3 bases: TGTGCCAGCAGCTTTGGTACAGGGACCTCTGCTGGGGCCAACGTCCTGACTTTC. As protein: CASSFGTGTSAGANVLTF.

The CDR3 loop reads CASSPGLAGRLSYNEQFF. CDR3 bases: TGTGCCAGCAGCCCGGGACTAGCGGGCCGGCTCTCCTACAATGAGCAGTTCTTC. The chain recombines TRBV9 with TRBJ2-1; 12 nucleotides agree with TRBD2. This CDR3 is 18 amino acids long. The germline V gene has CDR1 SGDLS and CDR2 YYNGEE. V gave up 4 bases and J gave up 0 bases; unmatched junction bases: 8.

Judged by abundance, this clonotype is medium-sized. The rearrangement uses TRBV6-5 and TRBJ1-1, with 7 bases lining up with TRBD1. V lost 0 bases and J lost 8; bases outside the gene matches: 3. The CDR3 runs to 13 residues. Germline loops: CDR1 MNHEY, CDR2 SVGAGI. This CDR3 reads CASSYSTGQEAFF. The CDR3 nucleotides are TGTGCCAGCAGTTACTCGACAGGGCAAGAAGCTTTCTTT.

This clonotype came up many times. The chain combines TRBV4-3 with TRBJ1-1; D not certain. The CDR3 has 15 residues. CDR1 and CDR2 from the germline V gene are LGHNA and YSLEER. V was pared by 0 bases and J by 1 base, with 9 bases between. For the CDR3, the DNA is TGCGCCAGCAGCCAAGATCCGCGGCAGAACACTGAAGCTTTCTTT. As protein: CASSQDPRQNTEAFF.

This rearrangement joins TRBV18 to TRBJ1-5, with D maybe TRBD1 (5 bases). Germline CDR1 is KGHSH and CDR2 is LQKENI. The CDR3 has 13 amino acids. Between the trimmed V and J ends, which lost 5 bases and 4 bases, there was a span of 9 bases. CDR3 in DNA: TGTGCCAGCTCAACCGGGGGGAATCAGCCCCAGCATTTT. Protein sequence: CASSTGGNQPQHF.

At least ten counts were recorded for this clonotype. V and J are TRBV6-5 and TRBJ2-7; tentatively, D is TRBD2 (5 bases). The CDR3 sequence is 15 residues long. The germline V gene has CDR1 MNHEY and CDR2 SVGAGI. The V gene lost 0 bases and the J gene lost 3 bases, with 12 bases spanning the gap. In DNA, the CDR3 is TGTGCCAGCAGTTACTCGCCAGCGGAGAGCTACGAGCAGTACTTC. Translation gives CASSYSPAESYEQYF.

This clonotype came up many times. The V call is TRBV20-1, the J call TRBJ2-1; TRBD2 agrees at 11 bases. Germline values: CDR1 DFQATT, CDR2 SNEGSKA (reference sequence). V gave up 1 base and J gave up 4 bases; unmatched junction bases: 3. CDR3 size: 15 residues. The CDR3 bases are TGCAGTGCTAGAGGGCTAGCGGGAGGTTACAATGAGCAGTTCTTC. Protein: CSARGLAGGYNEQFF.

At least ten counts were recorded for this clonotype. This chain joins TRBV6-6 and TRBJ1-5; a weak D match, TRBD1 (6 bases). The CDR3 has 15 residues. The V gene lost 6 bases and the J gene lost 6 bases, with 18 bases spanning the gap. Germline-derived CDR1 and CDR2 are MNHNY and SVGAGI (reference sequence). The CDR3 nucleotides read TGTGCCAGCAGGACAGGATACAGGGAGAGTCAGCCCCAGCATTTT. Its protein is CASRTGYRESQPQHF.

This clonotype was seen ten or more times. The genes are TRBV27 and TRBJ1-1, with 7 nucleotides matching TRBD1. CDR3 length: 14 residues. CDR1 and CDR2 (germline): MNHEY, SMNVEV (reference sequence). After removal of 2 bases from V and 4 bases from J, the junction contained 4 bases not matched to a gene. The CDR3 here is CASSLRGRGTEAFF. CDR3 DNA sequence: TGTGCCAGCAGTTTAAGGGGGCGAGGCACTGAAGCTTTCTTT.

This clonotype was seen repeatedly, ten times or more. The chain joins TRBV30 to TRBJ1-5; the D is unclear. The CDR3 has 13 residues. Germline-derived CDR1 and CDR2 are GTSNPN and SVGIG (reference sequence). Trimming took 0 bases from V and 6 from J, leaving 9 bases between them. The CDR3 sequence: CAWSVDGAQPQHF. The CDR3, as DNA: TGTGCCTGGAGTGTCGATGGCGCTCAGCCCCAGCATTTT.

This clonotype was seen ten or more times. The V gene is TRBV7-9, the J gene TRBJ1-6; no firm D call. CDR3 length: 16 residues. The germline V gene encodes CDR1 SEHNR and CDR2 FQNEAQ (reference sequence). Trimming removed 6 bases at V and 6 bases at J, with 18 bases between. CDR3 coding DNA: TGTGCCAGCAGACCCGGCGGTGGGTGGAGTAATTCACCCCTCCACTTT. It yields the protein CASRPGGGWSNSPLHF.